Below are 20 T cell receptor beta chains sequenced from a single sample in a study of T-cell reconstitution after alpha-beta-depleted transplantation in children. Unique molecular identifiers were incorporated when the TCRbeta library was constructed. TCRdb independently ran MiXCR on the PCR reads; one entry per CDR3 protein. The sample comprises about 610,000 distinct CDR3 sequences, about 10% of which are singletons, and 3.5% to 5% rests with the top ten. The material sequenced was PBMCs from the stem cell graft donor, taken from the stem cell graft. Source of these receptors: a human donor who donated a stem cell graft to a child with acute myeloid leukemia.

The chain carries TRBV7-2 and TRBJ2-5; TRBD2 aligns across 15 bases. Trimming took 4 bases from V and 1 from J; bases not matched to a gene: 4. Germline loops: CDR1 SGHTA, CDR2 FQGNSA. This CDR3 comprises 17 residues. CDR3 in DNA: TGTGCCAGCAGCTCTGGACTAGCGGGAGGGATCCAAGAGACCCAGTACTTC. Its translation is CASSSGLAGGIQETQYF.

The CDR3 nucleotides read TGCAGTGCTAGATTGGCAGGGGGCCTATGGGAGACCCAGTACTTC. Translated: CSARLAGGLWETQYF. The chain couples TRBV20-1 to TRBJ2-5; 8 bases are a match to TRBD1. Trimming took 2 bases from V and 5 from J; bases not matched to a gene: 10. Germline V gives CDR1 DFQATT, CDR2 SNEGSKA (reference sequence). The CDR3 extends over 15 amino acids.

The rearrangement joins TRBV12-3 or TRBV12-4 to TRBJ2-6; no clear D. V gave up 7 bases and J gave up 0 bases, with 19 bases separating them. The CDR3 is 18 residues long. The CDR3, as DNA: TGTGCCAGCACCATCGCGAAAGAGCTTCGCTCTGGGGCCAACGTCCTGACTTTC. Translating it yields CASTIAKELRSGANVLTF.

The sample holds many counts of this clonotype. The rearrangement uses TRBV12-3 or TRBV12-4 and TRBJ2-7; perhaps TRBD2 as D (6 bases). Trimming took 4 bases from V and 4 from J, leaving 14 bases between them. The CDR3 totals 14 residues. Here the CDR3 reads CASSSGGARYEQYF. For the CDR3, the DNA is TGTGCCAGCAGTTCTGGAGGGGCGCGGTACGAGCAGTACTTC.

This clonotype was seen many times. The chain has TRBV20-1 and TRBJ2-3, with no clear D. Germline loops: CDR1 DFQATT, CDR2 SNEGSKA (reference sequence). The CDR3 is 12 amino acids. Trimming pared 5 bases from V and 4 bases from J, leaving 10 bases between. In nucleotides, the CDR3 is TGCAGTGCTTCCGCACCCCCAGATACGCAGTATTTT. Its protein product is CSASAPPDTQYF.

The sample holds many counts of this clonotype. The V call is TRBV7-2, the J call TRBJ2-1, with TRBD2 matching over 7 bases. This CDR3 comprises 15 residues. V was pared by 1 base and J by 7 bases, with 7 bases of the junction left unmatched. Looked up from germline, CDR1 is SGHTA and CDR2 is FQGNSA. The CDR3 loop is CASSLDGGSSNEQFF. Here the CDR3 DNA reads TGTGCCAGCAGCTTAGATGGCGGGAGTAGTAATGAGCAGTTCTTC.

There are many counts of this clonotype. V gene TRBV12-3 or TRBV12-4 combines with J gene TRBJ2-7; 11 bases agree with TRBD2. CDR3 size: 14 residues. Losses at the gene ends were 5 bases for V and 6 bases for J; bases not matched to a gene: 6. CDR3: CASSASGRIVEQYF. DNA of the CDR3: TGTGCCAGCAGTGCTAGCGGGAGGATAGTCGAGCAGTACTTC.

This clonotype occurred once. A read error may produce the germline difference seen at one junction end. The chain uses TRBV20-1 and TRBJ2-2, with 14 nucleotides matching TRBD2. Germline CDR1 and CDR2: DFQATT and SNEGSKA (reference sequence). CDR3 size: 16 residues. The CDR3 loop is CCASGTSGSRTGELFF. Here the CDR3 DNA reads TGCTGTGCTTCCGGGACTAGCGGGAGCCGAACCGGGGAGCTGTTTTTT.

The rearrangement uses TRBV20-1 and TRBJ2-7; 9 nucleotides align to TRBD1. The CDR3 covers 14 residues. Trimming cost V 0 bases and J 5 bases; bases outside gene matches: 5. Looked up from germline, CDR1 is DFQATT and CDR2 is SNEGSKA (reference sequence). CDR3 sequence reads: CSARDGTGRDEQYF. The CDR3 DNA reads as TGCAGTGCTAGAGACGGGACAGGGCGAGACGAGCAGTACTTC.

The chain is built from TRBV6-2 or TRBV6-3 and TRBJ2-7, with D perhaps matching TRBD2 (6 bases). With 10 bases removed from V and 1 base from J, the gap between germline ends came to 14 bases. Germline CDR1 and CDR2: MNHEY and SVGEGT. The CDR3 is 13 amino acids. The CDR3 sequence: CANPVAVSYEQYF. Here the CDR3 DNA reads TGTGCCAACCCAGTAGCGGTTTCCTACGAGCAGTACTTC.

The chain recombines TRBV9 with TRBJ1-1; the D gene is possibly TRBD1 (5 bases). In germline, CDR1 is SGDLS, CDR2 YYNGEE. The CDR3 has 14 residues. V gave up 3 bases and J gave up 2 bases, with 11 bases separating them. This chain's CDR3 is CASSGGPINTEAFF. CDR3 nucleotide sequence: TGTGCCAGCAGCGGGGGACCGATAAACACTGAAGCTTTCTTT.

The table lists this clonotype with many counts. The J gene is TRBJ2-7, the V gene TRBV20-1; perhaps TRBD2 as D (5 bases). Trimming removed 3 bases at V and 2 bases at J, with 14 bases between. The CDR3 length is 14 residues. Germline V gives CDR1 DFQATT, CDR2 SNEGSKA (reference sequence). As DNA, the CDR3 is TGCAGTGCTAGTGGCGGACTCGTCGCCTACGAGCAGTACTTC. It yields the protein CSASGGLVAYEQYF.

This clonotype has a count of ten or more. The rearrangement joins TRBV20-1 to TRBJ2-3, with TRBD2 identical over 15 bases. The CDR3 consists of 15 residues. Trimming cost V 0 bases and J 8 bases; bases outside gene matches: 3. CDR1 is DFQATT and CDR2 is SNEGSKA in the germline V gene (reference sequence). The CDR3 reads CSARDRTSGRGTQYF. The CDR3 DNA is TGCAGTGCTAGAGACCGGACTAGCGGGAGGGGTACGCAGTATTTT.

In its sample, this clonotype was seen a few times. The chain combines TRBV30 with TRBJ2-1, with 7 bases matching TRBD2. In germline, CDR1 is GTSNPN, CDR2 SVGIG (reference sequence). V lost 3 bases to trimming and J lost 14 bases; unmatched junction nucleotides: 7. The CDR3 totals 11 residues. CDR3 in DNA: TGTGCCTGGAGCAAAGGGACTACGGAGTTCTTC. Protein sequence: CAWSKGTTEFF.

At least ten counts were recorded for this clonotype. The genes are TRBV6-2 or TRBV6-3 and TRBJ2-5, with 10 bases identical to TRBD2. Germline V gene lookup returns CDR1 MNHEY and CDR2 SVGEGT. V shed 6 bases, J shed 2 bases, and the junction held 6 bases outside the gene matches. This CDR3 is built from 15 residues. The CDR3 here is CASSRAGGGQETQYF. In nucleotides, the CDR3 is TGTGCCAGCAGCCGAGCGGGAGGGGGTCAAGAGACCCAGTACTTC.

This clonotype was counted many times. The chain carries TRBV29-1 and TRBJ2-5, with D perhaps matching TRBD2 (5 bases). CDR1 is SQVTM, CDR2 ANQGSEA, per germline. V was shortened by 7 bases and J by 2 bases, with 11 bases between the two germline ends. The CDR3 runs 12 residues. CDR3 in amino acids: CSAKEGQETQYF. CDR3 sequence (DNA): TGCAGCGCCAAAGAGGGTCAAGAGACCCAGTACTTC. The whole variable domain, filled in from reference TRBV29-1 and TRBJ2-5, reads SAVISQKPSRDICQRGTSLTIQCQVDSQVTMMFWYRQQPGQSLTLIATANQGSEATYESGFVIDKFPISRPNLTFSTLTVSNMSPEDSSIYLCSAKEGQETQYFGPGTRLLVL.

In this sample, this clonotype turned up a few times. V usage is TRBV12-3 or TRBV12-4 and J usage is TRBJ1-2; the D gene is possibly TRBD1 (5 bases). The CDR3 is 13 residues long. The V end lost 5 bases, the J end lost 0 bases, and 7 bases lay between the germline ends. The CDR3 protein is CASSKGANYGYTF. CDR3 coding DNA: TGTGCCAGCAGTAAAGGGGCTAACTATGGCTACACCTTC.

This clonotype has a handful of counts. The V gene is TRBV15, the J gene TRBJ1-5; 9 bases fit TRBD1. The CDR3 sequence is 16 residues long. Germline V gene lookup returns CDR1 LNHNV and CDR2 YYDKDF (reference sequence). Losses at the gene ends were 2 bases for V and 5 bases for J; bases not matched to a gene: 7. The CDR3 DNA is TGTGCCACCAGCAGACAAGTCGGGACAGGGCATCAGCCCCAGCATTTT. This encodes CATSRQVGTGHQPQHF.

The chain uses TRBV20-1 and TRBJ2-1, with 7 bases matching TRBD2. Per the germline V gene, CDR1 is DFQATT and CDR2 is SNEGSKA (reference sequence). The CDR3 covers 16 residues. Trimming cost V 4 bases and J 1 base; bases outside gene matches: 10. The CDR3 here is CSAISVAGPSYNEQFF. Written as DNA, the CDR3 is TGCAGTGCTATCAGTGTAGCGGGTCCATCCTACAATGAGCAGTTCTTC.

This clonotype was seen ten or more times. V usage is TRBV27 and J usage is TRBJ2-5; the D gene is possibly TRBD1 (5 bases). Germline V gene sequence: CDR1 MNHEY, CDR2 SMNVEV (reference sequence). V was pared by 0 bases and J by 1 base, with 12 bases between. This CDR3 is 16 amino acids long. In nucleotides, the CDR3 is TGTGCCAGCAGTTTATCGGTTCAGGGCAGCCAAGAGACCCAGTACTTC. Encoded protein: CASSLSVQGSQETQYF.